This entry lists 27 T cell receptor beta chains sequenced from one sample in a study of CD8+ T cells in alopecia areata. In each case, RNA was isolated and then reverse transcribed into cDNA as the sequencing template. Repertoires were generated with immunoSEQ multiplex PCR, while TCRdb's copy carries only in-frame clones and drops some. Seen here are about 150,000 clones, over 70% observed once, and the top ten hold more than 13%. The specimen comprised CD8+ T cells sorted from blood, sampled at week 0. The receptors derive from a human donor with alopecia areata.

The gene calls are TRBV7-9 and TRBJ2-2, with D uncertain. CDR3 size: 12 residues. The V gene's germline CDR1 is SEHNR and CDR2 FQNEAQ (reference sequence). V shed 5 bases and J shed 6 bases, with 7 bases lying between them. CDR3 in amino acids: CASSDLSGELFF. The DNA for the CDR3 is TGTGCCAGCAGCGACCTTTCCGGGGAGCTGTTTTTT.

The chain recombines TRBV4-1 with TRBJ2-7; 7 positions agree with TRBD2. Unmatched junction bases numbered 6, after V lost 1 base and J lost 3 bases. The CDR3 runs to 15 residues. Germline CDR1 and CDR2: MGHRA and YSYEKL. CDR3 amino acids: CASSQVAGLLYEQYF. Here the CDR3 DNA reads TGCGCCAGCAGCCAAGTTGCGGGACTACTCTACGAGCAGTACTTC.

The CDR3 sequence is CASSDWASASTDTQYF. The DNA of the CDR3 is TGCGCCAGCAGCGATTGGGCTAGCGCAAGCACAGATACGCAGTATTTT. V and J are TRBV4-1 and TRBJ2-3; weak D call: TRBD2 (6 bases). The CDR3 spans 16 residues. The germline gives CDR1 MGHRA, CDR2 YSYEKL. Trimming cost V 5 bases and J 0 bases, with 15 bases left between them.

The chain has TRBV9 and TRBJ1-3; no clear D gene. Germline loops: CDR1 SGDLS, CDR2 YYNGEE. The CDR3 has 15 residues. V lost 0 bases to trimming and J lost 4 bases, with 11 bases between them. CDR3 sequence (DNA): TGTGCCAGCAGCGTAGTAGCAGGCCCGGGAAACACCATATATTTT. Translating it yields CASSVVAGPGNTIYF.

The V and J genes are TRBV5-1 and TRBJ2-7, with 7 bases that match TRBD2. The germline V gene encodes CDR1 SGHRS and CDR2 YFSETQ. This CDR3 region has 13 residues. V lost 3 bases and J lost 3; bases outside the gene matches: 3. The CDR3 DNA follows: TGCGCCAGCAGCTATCCTAGCGGCTACGAGCAGTACTTC. Translation: CASSYPSGYEQYF.

V and J are TRBV11-2 and TRBJ2-7; D might be TRBD1 (6 bases). Germline CDR1 reads SGHAT; CDR2 reads FQNNGV. The V end was cut by 1 base, the J end by 3 bases, with 10 bases between. The CDR3 extends over 14 amino acids. CDR3 sequence: CASSLGQGNYEQYF. The CDR3 DNA is TGTGCCAGCAGCTTAGGGCAGGGGAACTACGAGCAGTACTTC.

The chain links TRBV14 to TRBJ2-7; TRBD2 matches at 7 bases. Germline V gene sequence: CDR1 SGHDN, CDR2 FVKESK. CDR3 length: 13 amino acids. Trimming at V came to 2 bases and at J to 2 bases, leaving 0 bases not matched to a gene. The CDR3 reads CASSQSGAYEQYF. The CDR3 bases are TGTGCCAGCAGCCAAAGCGGGGCCTACGAGCAGTACTTC. Based on the CDR3 plus reference TRBV14 and TRBJ2-7, the full variable domain is EAGVTQFPSHSVIEKGQTVTLRCDPISGHDNLYWYRRVMGKEIKFLLHFVKESKQDESGMPNNRFLAERTGGTYSTLKVQPAELEDSGVYFCASSQSGAYEQYFGPGTRLTVT.

The rearrangement uses TRBV6-5 and TRBJ1-5, with D possibly being TRBD1 (6 bases). CDR3 size: 14 residues. Per the germline V gene, CDR1 is MNHEY and CDR2 is SVGAGI. With 6 bases removed from V and 7 bases from J, the gap between germline ends came to 16 bases. Here the CDR3 reads CASRVGGSGQPQHF. CDR3 sequence (DNA): TGTGCCAGCAGGGTGGGGGGCAGCGGGCAGCCCCAGCATTTT.

The J gene is TRBJ1-4, the V gene TRBV14; D not resolved. The length of the CDR3 is 11 residues. Trimming removed 0 bases from V and 7 bases from J, with 0 bases in between. The germline V gene has CDR1 SGHDN and CDR2 FVKESK. The CDR3 spells CASSQDEKLFF. CDR3 nucleotides: TGTGCCAGCAGCCAAGATGAAAAACTGTTTTTT.

V is TRBV19 and J is TRBJ2-3; a weak D match, TRBD1 (6 bases). Germline assignment: CDR1 LNHDA and CDR2 SQIVND (reference sequence). The V gene lost 6 bases and the J gene lost 0 bases, with 28 bases spanning the gap. This CDR3 contains 20 residues. The CDR3 reads CASSIYEFSSTGASTDTQYF. The CDR3 bases are TGTGCCAGTAGCATCTATGAGTTCTCGTCGACAGGAGCAAGCACAGATACGCAGTATTTT.

The V and J genes are TRBV4-1 and TRBJ2-7; D not certain. Germline CDR1 and CDR2: MGHRA and YSYEKL. Trimming left V 6 bases short and J 0 bases short, with 9 bases between. The CDR3 has 13 residues. This CDR3 is CASRSSDSYEQYF. The DNA for the CDR3 is TGCGCCAGCAGGTCCAGCGACTCCTACGAGCAGTACTTC.

This chain connects TRBV7-9 to TRBJ2-3, with D unresolved. The V end lost 4 bases, the J end lost 2 bases, and 16 bases lay between the germline ends. Germline CDR1 is SEHNR and CDR2 is FQNEAQ (reference sequence). The CDR3 runs 16 residues. As DNA, the CDR3 is TGTGCCAGCAGCTCCCCACTCGGCGGCTACACAGATACGCAGTATTTT. This translates into CASSSPLGGYTDTQYF.

CDR3 DNA: TGTGCCAGCAGCTTGTGGGGGAACACTGAAGCTTTCTTT. Translation gives CASSLWGNTEAFF. The rearrangement links TRBV5-6 to TRBJ1-1; D is unresolved. Germline V gene sequence: CDR1 SGHDT, CDR2 YYEEEE. Trimming took off 1 base at V and 1 base at J, with 5 bases between the two ends. CDR3 length: 13 residues.

This clone was detected only once. The CDR3 loop is CSVEDGTGVREQYF. The CDR3 nucleotides are TGCAGCGTTGAAGATGGGACAGGGGTGCGCGAGCAGTACTTC. The rearrangement links TRBV29-1 to TRBJ2-7, with 10 bases fitting TRBD1. This CDR3 contains 14 residues. The junction had 5 bases not matched to a gene; V was cut back by 0 bases and J by 6 bases. Germline V gives CDR1 SQVTM, CDR2 ANQGSEA.

The chain combines TRBV30 with TRBJ1-1, with D tentatively TRBD1 (6 bases). Trimming took off 8 bases at V and 5 bases at J, with 12 bases between the two ends. Germline CDR1 is GTSNPN and CDR2 is SVGIG (reference sequence). There are 11 residues in the CDR3. CDR3 residues: CASPGVTEAFF. In DNA, the CDR3 is TGTGCCAGTCCAGGGGTTACTGAAGCTTTCTTT.

This clone has a handful of counts. The DNA for the CDR3 is TGTGCCAGTAGCGCCAACCCGACAGGGGTCGGGACGGATGAGCAGTTCTTC. Residues: CASSANPTGVGTDEQFF. This chain joins TRBV19 and TRBJ2-1; 8 bases map to TRBD1. V was pared by 6 bases and J by 8 bases, with 18 bases of the junction left unmatched. Germline CDR1 is LNHDA and CDR2 is SQIVND (reference sequence). The CDR3 extends over 17 amino acids.

The V call is TRBV7-9, the J call TRBJ2-7; unclear D gene. The length of the CDR3 is 14 residues. V lost 5 bases and J lost 4, with 15 bases in between. Germline CDR1 reads SEHNR; CDR2 reads FQNEAQ (reference sequence). CDR3 sequence reads: CASSKDTLEYEQYF. The CDR3 DNA is TGTGCCAGCAGCAAAGACACCCTAGAATACGAGCAGTACTTC.

A single count supports this clone. The V and J genes are TRBV4-1 and TRBJ2-1; D call uncertain. Germline CDR1 MGHRA, CDR2 YSYEKL. V was pared by 0 bases and J by 4 bases, with 10 bases between. The CDR3 has 15 amino acids. In DNA, the CDR3 is TGCGCCAGCAGCCAAGAATTAACAGCATACAATGAGCAGTTCTTC. This translates into CASSQELTAYNEQFF.

This chain links TRBV9 with TRBJ2-7, with 7 bases lining up with TRBD2. The V segment lost 1 base and the J segment 3 bases; nucleotides outside the gene matches: 1. Germline V gene lookup returns CDR1 SGDLS and CDR2 YYNGEE. The length of the CDR3 is 13 residues. The CDR3 DNA sequence: TGTGCCAGCAGCGTATCGGGGGGCTACGAGCAGTACTTC. Protein sequence: CASSVSGGYEQYF.

The chain combines TRBV2 with TRBJ2-3; D gene ambiguous. The CDR3 extends over 15 amino acids. Germline V lookup: CDR1 SNHLY, CDR2 FYNNEI. The ends were cut back, 8 bases at V and 0 bases at J, with 15 bases in the middle. Here the CDR3 DNA reads TGTGCCAGCTTCCCGACTCCCCTTAGCACAGATACGCAGTATTTT. Its protein product is CASFPTPLSTDTQYF.

V gene TRBV29-1 combines with J gene TRBJ1-1, with 12 bases aligning to TRBD1. Germline V gene lookup returns CDR1 SQVTM and CDR2 ANQGSEA. V lost 4 bases, J lost 5 bases, and 8 bases stayed unmatched. This CDR3 has 15 amino acids. In DNA, the CDR3 is TGCAGCGTTGGGGGACAGGGGGCGGTTGGGACTGAAGCTTTCTTT. It translates to CSVGGQGAVGTEAFF.

The chain carries TRBV7-8 and TRBJ2-2; unclear D gene. Trimming took off 1 base at V and 3 bases at J, with 9 bases between the two ends. Germline V lookup: CDR1 SGHVS, CDR2 FQNEAQ. This CDR3 region has 15 residues. Written as DNA, the CDR3 is TGTGCCAGCAGCTTAGGGGTTGTAGACACCGGGGAGCTGTTTTTT. Translated: CASSLGVVDTGELFF.

J is TRBJ2-1 and V is TRBV7-9; the match to TRBD2 covers 7 bases. Unmatched junction bases numbered 10, after V lost 5 bases and J lost 9 bases. Looked up from germline, CDR1 is SEHNR and CDR2 is FQNEAQ (reference sequence). CDR3 length: 14 amino acids. The CDR3 bases are TGTGCCAGCAGCCAAAGCACGGGGGGTATTGAGCAGTTCTTC. It is translated as CASSQSTGGIEQFF. Variable domain in full (rest from reference TRBV7-9 and TRBJ2-1): DTGVSQNPRHKITKRGQNVTFRCDPISEHNRLYWYRQTLGQGPEFLTYFQNEAQLEKSRLLSDRFSAERPKGSFSTLEIQRTEQGDSAMYLCASSQSTGGIEQFFGPGTRLTVL.

The chain combines TRBV6-4 with TRBJ2-7, with 8 positions matching TRBD2. V shed 6 bases, J shed 1 base, and the junction held 11 bases outside the gene matches. CDR3 length: 16 residues. Germline V gene data show CDR1 as MRHNA and CDR2 as SNTAGT. The CDR3 coding sequence is TGTGCCAGCAGCTCCAGAGTAGCGGGATCTTCCTACGAGCAGTACTTC. This translates into CASSSRVAGSSYEQYF.

Remarks on this clone: At one end the junction does not follow the germline gene, possibly because of a read error. The V gene is TRBV7-9, the J gene TRBJ1-1; D gene uncertain. The CDR3 spans 15 residues. The germline V gene has CDR1 SEHNR and CDR2 FQNEAQ (reference sequence). For the CDR3, the DNA is TGTGCCAGCAGTTTAGCTGTGTCCAGCGGCACTGAAGCTTTCTTT. Its translation: CASSLAVSSGTEAFF.

This chain connects TRBV7-9 to TRBJ2-5; D is possibly TRBD1 (6 bases). Per the germline V gene, CDR1 is SEHNR and CDR2 is FQNEAQ (reference sequence). The CDR3 is 15 amino acids. V lost 2 bases and J lost 5, with 15 bases in between. This CDR3 reads CASSLMTGGEETQYF. In DNA, the CDR3 is TGTGCCAGCAGCTTAATGACAGGCGGCGAGGAGACCCAGTACTTC.

The gene calls are TRBV27 and TRBJ2-7, with 8 bases matching TRBD1. The CDR3 contains 15 residues. The V segment lost 0 bases and the J segment 7 bases; nucleotides outside the gene matches: 8. The germline V gene has CDR1 MNHEY and CDR2 SMNVEV (reference sequence). The CDR3 here is CASSLSEDRAWEQYF. CDR3 sequence (DNA): TGTGCCAGCAGTTTATCGGAGGACAGGGCTTGGGAGCAGTACTTC.